Listed here are 4 T cell receptor beta chains from one sample, sequenced in a study of chemoradiotherapy in HPV16-positive cancers. Method: immunoSEQ multiplex PCR; TCRdb's copy keeps in-frame clones and lacks some. The sample lists around 30,000 clones, about 90% occurring once. Here the sequenced sample was blood, taken from a patient who underwent chemoradiotherapy. These receptors were obtained from a human donor with HPV-associated anogenital cancer.

The chain joins TRBV5-1 to TRBJ1-2; 7 bases fit TRBD1. The CDR3 is made up of 14 amino acids. V shed 4 bases and J 4 bases; nucleotides not matched to a gene: 7. The germline V gene has CDR1 SGHRS and CDR2 YFSETQ. The CDR3 sequence is CASSPTGDFYGYTF. CDR3 coding DNA: TGCGCCAGCAGCCCTACAGGGGACTTCTATGGCTACACCTTC.

The chain combines TRBV7-9 with TRBJ2-7; the D gene could be TRBD1 or TRBD2 (6 bases each). Germline V lookup: CDR1 SEHNR, CDR2 FQNEAQ (reference sequence). CDR3 length equals 15 residues. V lost 1 base and J lost 4, with 14 bases in between. The DNA for the CDR3 is TGTGCCAGCAGCTTAGACGGGGGCAGTTATTACGAGCAGTACTTC. Encoded protein: CASSLDGGSYYEQYF.

V is TRBV28 and J is TRBJ1-2, with TRBD1 identical over 8 bases. With V trimmed by 6 bases and J by 14 bases, 8 bases remained unmatched. This CDR3 is built from 11 residues. The V gene's germline CDR1 is MDHEN and CDR2 SYDVKM. The CDR3 nucleotides are TGTGCCAGCAGCCCGGCCAGGGGGCGAACCTTC. Translated: CASSPARGRTF.

This chain links TRBV14 with TRBJ2-7; unclear D gene. The ends were cut back, 2 bases at V and 6 bases at J, with 17 bases in the middle. CDR1 SGHDN and CDR2 FVKESK come from the germline V gene. CDR3 length: 15 amino acids. The CDR3 here is CASSQSYAGPGEQYF. The CDR3 region has the DNA TGTGCCAGCAGCCAATCTTATGCAGGACCGGGCGAGCAGTACTTC. The entire variable domain, with the rest obtained from reference TRBV14 and TRBJ2-7, is as follows: EAGVTQFPSHSVIEKGQTVTLRCDPISGHDNLYWYRRVMGKEIKFLLHFVKESKQDESGMPNNRFLAERTGGTYSTLKVQPAELEDSGVYFCASSQSYAGPGEQYFGPGTRLTVT.